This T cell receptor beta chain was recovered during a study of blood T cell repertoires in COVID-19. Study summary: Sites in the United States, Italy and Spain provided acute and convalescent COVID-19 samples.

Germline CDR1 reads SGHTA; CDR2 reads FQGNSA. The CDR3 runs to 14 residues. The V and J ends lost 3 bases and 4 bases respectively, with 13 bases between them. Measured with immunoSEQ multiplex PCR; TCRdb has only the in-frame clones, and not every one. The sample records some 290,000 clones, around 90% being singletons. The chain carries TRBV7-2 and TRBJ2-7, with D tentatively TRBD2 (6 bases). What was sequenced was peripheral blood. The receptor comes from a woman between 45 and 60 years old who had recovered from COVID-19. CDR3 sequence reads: CASSFRAGSYEQYF. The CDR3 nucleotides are TGTGCCAGCAGCTTCAGGGCGGGGTCGTACGAGCAGTACTTC.